In its sample, the clone carrying this T cell receptor (delta chain) ranks as medium-sized. The antigen is unknown. The identical CDR3 is also encoded by other nucleotide sequences in the sample. Both TRG and TRD chains were sequenced from each sorted sample. TCRdb re-processed the multiplex PCR reads via CATT. The sample includes over 45,000 delta-chain clones, less than 2% of them seen just once. Vgamma9/Vdelta2+ and Vdelta2-negative gammadelta T cells were flow-sorted from PBMC for bulk sequencing. The data are from a study of γδ T cells in repeated Plasmodium falciparum infection. Overall study: Four controlled malaria infections with P. falciparum NF54 spanned roughly 97 weeks. Malian gammadelta TCRs were studied during no-transmission periods and across acute malaria episodes. Findings of the study overall: Vdelta2-negative gammadelta repertoires, largely Vdelta1+, seemingly showed infection-driven waves of new clonal selection.

Germline assignment: CDR1 GEAIGNYY and CDR2 EKD. V gave up 3 bases and J gave up 0 bases; unmatched junction bases: 13. This CDR3 is built from 19 residues. Sequencing was carried out using gamma-delta T cells from blood. This chain joins TRDV2 and TRDJ1; TRDD3 agrees at 12 bases. The receptor comes from a pool of human donors (malaria-infected and uninfected, not separated). CDR3 loop: CACDSQITGGYPDTDKLIF. The CDR3 bases are TGTGCCTGTGACTCCCAGATTACTGGGGGATACCCTGACACCGATAAACTCATCTTT.